One sample yielded the 8 T cell receptor beta chains listed below, sequenced in a study of siplizumab effects on memory and regulatory T cells. The data were produced by immunoSEQ multiplex PCR, yet TCRdb's version contains in-frame clones alone and is incomplete. The data show roughly 92,000 clones, 90% to 95% seen once. Sequencing was carried out using non-Treg CD4+ T cells sorted from blood. These receptors originate from a human donor in good health.

The rearrangement joins TRBV2 to TRBJ2-5, with D maybe TRBD1 (5 bases). With 10 bases removed from V and 3 bases from J, the gap between germline ends came to 15 bases. In germline, CDR1 is SNHLY, CDR2 FYNNEI. The CDR3 loop spans 13 amino acids. CDR3 nucleotide sequence: TGTGCCACCACGAGAGACAGCAAAGAGACCCAGTACTTC. Translating gives CATTRDSKETQYF. The full variable domain, in which reference TRBV2 and TRBJ2-5 provide the parts outside the CDR3, is EPEVTQTPSHQVTQMGQEVILRCVPISNHLYFYWYRQILGQKVEFLVSFYNNEISEKSEIFDDQFSVERPDGSNFTLKIRSTKLEDSAMYFCATTRDSKETQYFGPGTRLLVL.

The V gene is TRBV28, the J gene TRBJ2-1; D is perhaps TRBD1 (6 bases). The V end lost 5 bases, the J end lost 5 bases, and 16 bases lay between the germline ends. The CDR3 has 15 residues. Germline V gene lookup returns CDR1 MDHEN and CDR2 SYDVKM. CDR3 in DNA: TGTGCCAGCAGTGATCAGGGGTTGGAAAACAATGAGCAGTTCTTC. Its protein is CASSDQGLENNEQFF.

J is TRBJ2-7 and V is TRBV10-1, with D tentatively TRBD1 (6 bases). Trimming pared 2 bases from V and 4 bases from J, leaving 12 bases between. There are 14 residues in the CDR3. Looked up from germline, CDR1 is WNHNN and CDR2 is SYGVQD (reference sequence). CDR3 sequence: CASSEGQTPYEQYF. CDR3 DNA: TGCGCCAGCAGTGAGGGACAGACTCCTTACGAGCAGTACTTC.

The chain recombines TRBV5-6 with TRBJ2-3; no definite D call. V was shortened by 5 bases and J by 3 bases, with 7 bases between the two germline ends. Germline assignment: CDR1 SGHDT and CDR2 YYEEEE. This CDR3 has 12 amino acids. This CDR3 reads CASRTTTDTQYF. CDR3 coding DNA: TGTGCCAGCAGGACGACAACAGATACGCAGTATTTT.

The V gene is TRBV30, the J gene TRBJ2-5; D remains ambiguous. V was clipped by 4 bases and J by 4 bases, with 13 bases between them. This CDR3 has 13 amino acids. Germline CDR1 is GTSNPN and CDR2 is SVGIG (reference sequence). The CDR3 spells CAWTLRLGETQYF. CDR3 DNA sequence: TGTGCCTGGACCCTCAGGCTAGGAGAGACCCAGTACTTC.

The sample holds one count of this clone. The chain couples TRBV10-1 to TRBJ2-1, with D perhaps matching TRBD2 (6 bases). The V end was cut by 8 bases, the J end by 11 bases, with 16 bases between. The CDR3 is 12 residues long. CDR1 and CDR2 from the germline V gene are WNHNN and SYGVQD (reference sequence). The CDR3 nucleotides read TGCGCCAGCTCAAACCCAGGACTACAGCAGTTCTTC. Its protein product is CASSNPGLQQFF.

The genes are TRBV28 and TRBJ1-2, with TRBD1 matching 7 bases. Per germline, CDR1 MDHEN and CDR2 SYDVKM. Losses at the gene ends were 5 bases for V and 6 bases for J; bases not matched to a gene: 6. This CDR3 comprises 13 residues. CDR3 nucleotides: TGTGCCAGCAGTGCGGACAGGACAGATGGCTACACCTTC. Translating gives CASSADRTDGYTF.

This clone occurred once. The V and J genes are TRBV28 and TRBJ2-2, with TRBD1 as a possible D gene (5 bases). V was cut by 1 base and J by 4 bases, with 10 bases left in between. This CDR3 comprises 15 residues. Germline CDR1 and CDR2: MDHEN and SYDVKM. The CDR3 region is CASSLLPGPTGELFF. The CDR3 DNA is TGTGCCAGCAGTTTATTGCCAGGGCCCACCGGGGAGCTGTTTTTT.